Reported below is one T cell receptor (beta chain). The data originate from a study of blood T cell repertoires in COVID-19. TCRdb keeps only in-frame clones here, not all; method: immunoSEQ multiplex PCR. The repertoire has under 85,000 clones, around 80% of them found once; the top ten carry 25% to 30%. This CDR3 region has 18 residues. V lost 2 bases, J lost 4 bases, and 21 bases lay in between. Per germline, CDR1 LGHNA and CDR2 YSLEER. The chain couples TRBV4-3 to TRBJ1-3; unclear D gene. The origin of this receptor is a woman over 75 with active or convalescent COVID-19. The sample consisted of peripheral blood. CDR3 coding DNA: TGCGCCAGCAGCCAACAACTGGGGAGTGAGGCGGGGGGAAACACCATATATTTT. Its protein product is CASSQQLGSEAGGNTIYF.